This is a list of T cell receptor beta chains from one sample in a study of blood T cells in healthy people across ages. TCRdb ran MiXCR on the 5' RACE reads and lists one entry per CDR3 protein. The data show more than 800,000 distinct CDR3 sequences, more than 25% seen once. The sequencing input was blood. The receptors originated from an elderly woman in good health. CDR3s include the opening cysteine and the closing phenylalanine or tryptophan.

v_call	j_call	cdr3_aa
TRBV12-3/TRBV12-4	TRBJ1-5	CASSFSQGDGNQPQHF
TRBV6-6	TRBJ1-4	CASTSGTLLLSEKLFF
TRBV24-1	TRBJ2-5	CATSDLDGPLETQYF
TRBV6-9	TRBJ1-2	CASSFEGIYGYTF
TRBV3-1	TRBJ2-1	CASSQGALEQFF
TRBV7-2	TRBJ2-5	CASSLGQGYETRYF
TRBV24-1	TRBJ1-5	CATSKGGLHNQPQHF
TRBV19	TRBJ2-7	CASRPTGGRFYEQYF
TRBV11-3	TRBJ1-2	CASSLGGGESGYTF
TRBV20-1	TRBJ1-5	CSARASLTVDSQPQHF
TRBV5-5	TRBJ1-1	CASSGQGASTEAFF
TRBV7-2	TRBJ2-7	CASSLGLQYEQYF
TRBV11-3	TRBJ1-1	CASSPAGLQDTEAFF
TRBV20-1	TRBJ1-2	CSARAGNYGYTF
TRBV3-1	TRBJ1-2	CASSQDLVSLSGYTF
TRBV11-2	TRBJ2-5	CASSFWVQETQYF
TRBV6-5	TRBJ1-5	CASNPTVNQPQHF